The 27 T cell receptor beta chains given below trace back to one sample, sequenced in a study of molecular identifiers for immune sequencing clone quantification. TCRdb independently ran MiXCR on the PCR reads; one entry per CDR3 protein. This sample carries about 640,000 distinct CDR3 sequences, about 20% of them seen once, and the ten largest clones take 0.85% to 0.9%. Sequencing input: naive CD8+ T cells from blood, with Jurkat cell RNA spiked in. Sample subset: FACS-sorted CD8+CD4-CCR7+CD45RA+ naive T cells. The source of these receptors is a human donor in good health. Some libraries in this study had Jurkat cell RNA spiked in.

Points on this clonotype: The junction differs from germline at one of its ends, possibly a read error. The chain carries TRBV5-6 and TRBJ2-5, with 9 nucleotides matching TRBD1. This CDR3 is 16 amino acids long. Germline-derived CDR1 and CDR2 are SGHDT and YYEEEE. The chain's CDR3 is CASSSERGTGTPAQCF. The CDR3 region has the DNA TGTGCCAGCAGCTCCGAACGCGGGACAGGGACCCCTGCCCAGTGCTTC.

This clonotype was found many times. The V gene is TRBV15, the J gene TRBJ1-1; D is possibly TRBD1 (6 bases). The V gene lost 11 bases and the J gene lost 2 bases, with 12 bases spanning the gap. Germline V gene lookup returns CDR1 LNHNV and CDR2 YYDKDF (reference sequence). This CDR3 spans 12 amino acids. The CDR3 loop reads CAAGAVNTEAFF. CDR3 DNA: TGTGCCGCGGGGGCGGTAAACACTGAAGCTTTCTTT.

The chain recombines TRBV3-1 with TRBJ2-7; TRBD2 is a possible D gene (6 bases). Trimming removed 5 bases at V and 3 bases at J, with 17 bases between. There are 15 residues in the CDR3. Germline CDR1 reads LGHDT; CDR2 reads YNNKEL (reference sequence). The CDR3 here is CASSYAGAGNYEQYF. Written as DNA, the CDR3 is TGTGCCAGCAGCTACGCCGGGGCGGGGAACTACGAGCAGTACTTC.

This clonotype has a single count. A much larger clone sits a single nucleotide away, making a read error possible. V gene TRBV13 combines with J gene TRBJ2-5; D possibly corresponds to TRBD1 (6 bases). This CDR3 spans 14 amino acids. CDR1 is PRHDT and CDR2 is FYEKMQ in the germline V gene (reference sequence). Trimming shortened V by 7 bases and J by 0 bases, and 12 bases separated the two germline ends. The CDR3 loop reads CASTFQGYQETQYF. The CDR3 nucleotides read TGTGCCAGCACCTTCCAGGGGTACCAAGAGACCCAGTACTTC.

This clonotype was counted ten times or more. CDR3 amino acids: CASSFVGVDGEAFF. The CDR3, as DNA: TGTGCCAGCAGTTTTGTAGGGGTCGATGGTGAAGCTTTCTTT. The chain carries TRBV27 and TRBJ1-1; possible D gene TRBD1, 5 bases. CDR3 length: 14 residues. In germline, CDR1 is MNHEY, CDR2 SMNVEV (reference sequence). Trimming removed 3 bases from V and 7 bases from J, with 15 bases in between.

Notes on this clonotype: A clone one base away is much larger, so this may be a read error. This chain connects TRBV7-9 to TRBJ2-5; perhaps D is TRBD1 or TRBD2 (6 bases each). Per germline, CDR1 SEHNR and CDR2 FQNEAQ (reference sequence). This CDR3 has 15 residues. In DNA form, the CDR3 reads TGTGCCAGCAGCTTACCGGGGGCCAGGCAAGAGACCCGGTACTTC. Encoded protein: CASSLPGARQETRYF.

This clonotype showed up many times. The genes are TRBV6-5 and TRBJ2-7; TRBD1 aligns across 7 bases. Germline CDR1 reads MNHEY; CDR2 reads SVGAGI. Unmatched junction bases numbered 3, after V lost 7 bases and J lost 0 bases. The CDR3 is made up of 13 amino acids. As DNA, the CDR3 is TGTGCCAGCACCGGGACAGCCTCCTACGAGCAGTACTTC. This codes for CASTGTASYEQYF.

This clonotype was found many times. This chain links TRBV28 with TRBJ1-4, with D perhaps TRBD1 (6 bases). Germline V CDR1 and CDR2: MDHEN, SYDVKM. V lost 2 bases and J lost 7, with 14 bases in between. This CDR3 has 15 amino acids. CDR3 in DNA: TGTGCCAGCAGTTTAATTGGGACATCTGGTGAAAAACTGTTTTTT. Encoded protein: CASSLIGTSGEKLFF.

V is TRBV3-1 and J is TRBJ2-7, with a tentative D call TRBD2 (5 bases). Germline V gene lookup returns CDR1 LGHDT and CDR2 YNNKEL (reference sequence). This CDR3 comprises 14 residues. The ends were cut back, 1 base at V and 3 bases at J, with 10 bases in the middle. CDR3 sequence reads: CASSQGEGHYEQYF. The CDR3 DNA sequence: TGTGCCAGCAGCCAAGGCGAGGGTCACTACGAGCAGTACTTC.

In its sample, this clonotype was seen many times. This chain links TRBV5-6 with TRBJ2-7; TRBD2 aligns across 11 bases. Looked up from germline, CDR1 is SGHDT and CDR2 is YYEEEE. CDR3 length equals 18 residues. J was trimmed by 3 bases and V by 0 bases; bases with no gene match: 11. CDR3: CASSLVGTSGNYFYEQYF. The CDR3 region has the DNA TGTGCCAGCAGCTTGGTTGGGACTAGCGGAAATTATTTCTACGAGCAGTACTTC.

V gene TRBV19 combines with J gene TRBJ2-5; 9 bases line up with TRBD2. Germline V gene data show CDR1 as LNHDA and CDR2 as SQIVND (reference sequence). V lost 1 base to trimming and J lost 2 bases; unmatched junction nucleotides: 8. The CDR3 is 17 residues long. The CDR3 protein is CASSIGRAGGGQETQYF. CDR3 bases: TGTGCCAGTAGTATAGGTCGTGCGGGAGGGGGACAAGAGACCCAGTACTTC.

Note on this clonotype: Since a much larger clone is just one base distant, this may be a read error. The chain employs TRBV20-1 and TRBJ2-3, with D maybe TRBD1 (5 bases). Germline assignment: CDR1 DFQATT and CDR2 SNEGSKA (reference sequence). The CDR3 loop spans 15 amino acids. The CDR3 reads CSARDWGSSTDTQSF. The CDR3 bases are TGCAGTGCTAGAGATTGGGGCAGTAGCACAGATACGCAGTCTTTT.

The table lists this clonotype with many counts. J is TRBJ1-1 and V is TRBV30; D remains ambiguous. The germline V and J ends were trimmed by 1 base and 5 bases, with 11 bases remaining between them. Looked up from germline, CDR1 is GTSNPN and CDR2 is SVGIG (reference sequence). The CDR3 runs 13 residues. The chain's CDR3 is CAWSALFGTEAFF. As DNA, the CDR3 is TGTGCCTGGAGTGCCCTTTTCGGGACTGAAGCTTTCTTT.

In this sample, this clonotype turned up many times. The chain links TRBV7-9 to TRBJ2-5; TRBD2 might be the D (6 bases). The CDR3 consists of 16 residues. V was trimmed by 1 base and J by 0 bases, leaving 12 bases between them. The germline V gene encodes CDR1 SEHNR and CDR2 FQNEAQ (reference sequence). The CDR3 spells CASSLERVDNQETQYF. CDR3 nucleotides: TGTGCCAGCAGCTTAGAGCGGGTAGACAACCAAGAGACCCAGTACTTC.

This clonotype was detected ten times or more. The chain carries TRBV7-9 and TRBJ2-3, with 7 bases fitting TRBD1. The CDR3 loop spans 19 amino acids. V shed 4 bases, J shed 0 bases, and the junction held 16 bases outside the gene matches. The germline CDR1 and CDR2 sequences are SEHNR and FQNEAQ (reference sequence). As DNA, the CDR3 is TGTGCCAGCAGCTCTCCCCAAGGGACAGTAATTAGTAGCACAGATACGCAGTATTTT. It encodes CASSSPQGTVISSTDTQYF.

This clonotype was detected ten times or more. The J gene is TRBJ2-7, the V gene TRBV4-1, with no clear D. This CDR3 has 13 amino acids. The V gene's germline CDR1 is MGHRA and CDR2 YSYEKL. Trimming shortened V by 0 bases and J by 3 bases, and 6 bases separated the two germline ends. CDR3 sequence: CASSQEASYEQYF. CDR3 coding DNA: TGCGCCAGCAGCCAAGAGGCCAGCTACGAGCAGTACTTC.

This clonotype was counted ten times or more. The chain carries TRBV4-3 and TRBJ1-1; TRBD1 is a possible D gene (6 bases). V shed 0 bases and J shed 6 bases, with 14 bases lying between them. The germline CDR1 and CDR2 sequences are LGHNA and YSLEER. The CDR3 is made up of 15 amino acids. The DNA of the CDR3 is TGCGCCAGCAGCCAAGACAGGGGCTGGACCGCTGAAGCTTTCTTT. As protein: CASSQDRGWTAEAFF.

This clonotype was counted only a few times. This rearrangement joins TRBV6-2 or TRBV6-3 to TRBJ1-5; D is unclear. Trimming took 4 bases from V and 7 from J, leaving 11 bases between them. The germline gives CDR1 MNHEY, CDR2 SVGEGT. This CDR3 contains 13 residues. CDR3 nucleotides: TGTGCCAGCAGTTGGTGGGGAGGGCAGCCCCAGCATTTT. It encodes CASSWWGGQPQHF.

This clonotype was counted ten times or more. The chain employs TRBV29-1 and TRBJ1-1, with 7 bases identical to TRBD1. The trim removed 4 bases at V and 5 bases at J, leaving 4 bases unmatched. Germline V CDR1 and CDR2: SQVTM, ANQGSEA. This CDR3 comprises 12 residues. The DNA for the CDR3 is TGCAGCGTTGCTCAACAGGGGACTGAAGCTTTCTTT. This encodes CSVAQQGTEAFF.

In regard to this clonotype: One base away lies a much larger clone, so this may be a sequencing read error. CDR3 amino acids: CASSYQGPFTEAFF. CDR3 DNA sequence: TGTGCCAGCAGTTACCAGGGGCCATTCACTGAAGCTTTCTTT. V gene TRBV6-2 or TRBV6-3 combines with J gene TRBJ1-1; possibly TRBD1 for D (6 bases). Germline CDR1 and CDR2: MNHEY and SVGEGT. The CDR3 has 14 amino acids. The V end was cut by 2 bases, the J end by 4 bases, with 11 bases between.

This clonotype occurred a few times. CDR3 amino acids: CASSPDPPGQGYNEQFF. The CDR3 DNA reads as TGTGCCAGCAGTCCCGACCCCCCGGGACAGGGATACAATGAGCAGTTCTTC. The J gene is TRBJ2-1, the V gene TRBV28; 9 bases are a match to TRBD1. V was pared by 5 bases and J by 4 bases, with 12 bases of the junction left unmatched. Germline CDR1 and CDR2: MDHEN and SYDVKM. This CDR3 spans 17 amino acids.

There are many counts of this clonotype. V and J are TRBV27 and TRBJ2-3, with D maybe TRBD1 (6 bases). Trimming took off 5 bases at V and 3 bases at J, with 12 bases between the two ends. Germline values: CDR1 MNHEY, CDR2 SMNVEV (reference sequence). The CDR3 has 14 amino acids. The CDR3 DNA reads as TGTGCCAGCAGTCACAGGGAATGGACAGATACGCAGTATTTT. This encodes CASSHREWTDTQYF.

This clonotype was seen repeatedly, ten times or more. DNA for the CDR3: TGTGCCAGCAGTGACGGGGCAGCAAATCAGCCCCAGCATTTT. Its translation: CASSDGAANQPQHF. V is TRBV27 and J is TRBJ1-5; tentative D call: TRBD1 (5 bases). CDR1 and CDR2 (germline): MNHEY, SMNVEV (reference sequence). This CDR3 is 14 amino acids long. The V and J ends lost 5 bases and 4 bases respectively, with 12 bases between them.

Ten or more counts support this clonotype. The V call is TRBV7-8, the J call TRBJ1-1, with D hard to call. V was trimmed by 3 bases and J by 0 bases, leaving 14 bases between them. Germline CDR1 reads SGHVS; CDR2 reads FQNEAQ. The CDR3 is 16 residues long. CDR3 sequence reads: CASSLRASYLNTEAFF. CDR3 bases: TGTGCCAGCAGCTTGAGGGCCAGTTATTTGAACACTGAAGCTTTCTTT.

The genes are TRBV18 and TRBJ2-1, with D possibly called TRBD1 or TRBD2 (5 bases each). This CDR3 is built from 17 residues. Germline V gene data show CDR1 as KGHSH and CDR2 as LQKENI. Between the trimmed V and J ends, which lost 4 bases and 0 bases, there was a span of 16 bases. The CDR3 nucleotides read TGTGCCAGCTCACTACCGGGACCTAGGAGCTCCTACAATGAGCAGTTCTTC. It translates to CASSLPGPRSSYNEQFF.

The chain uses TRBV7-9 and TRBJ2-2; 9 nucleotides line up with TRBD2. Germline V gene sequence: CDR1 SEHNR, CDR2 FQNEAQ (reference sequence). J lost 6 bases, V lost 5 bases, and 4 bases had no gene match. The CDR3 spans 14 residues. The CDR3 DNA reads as TGTGCCAGCAGCCATAGCGGGAGTGCCGGGGAGCTGTTTTTT. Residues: CASSHSGSAGELFF. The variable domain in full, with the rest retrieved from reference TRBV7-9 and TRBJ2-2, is DTGVSQNPRHKITKRGQNVTFRCDPISEHNRLYWYRQTLGQGPEFLTYFQNEAQLEKSRLLSDRFSAERPKGSFSTLEIQRTEQGDSAMYLCASSHSGSAGELFFGEGSRLTVL.

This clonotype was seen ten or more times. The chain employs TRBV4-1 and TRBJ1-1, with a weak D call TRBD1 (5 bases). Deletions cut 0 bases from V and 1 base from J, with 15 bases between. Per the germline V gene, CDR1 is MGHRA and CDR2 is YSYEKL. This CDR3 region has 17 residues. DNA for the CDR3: TGCGCCAGCAGCCAAGATGGGGCAGGGTGGAGGAACACTGAAGCTTTCTTT. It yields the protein CASSQDGAGWRNTEAFF.